The rows below give T cell receptor beta chains drawn from one sample of a study of T cells after yellow fever vaccination. TCRdb independently ran MiXCR on the 5' RACE reads; one entry per CDR3 protein. The table records approximately 550,000 distinct CDR3 sequences, less than 20% of them present only once. The specimen was PBMCs, collected 15 days after the yellow fever booster vaccination. The receptors originated from a man younger than 45 who received the YFV17D yellow fever vaccine. The CDR3 runs from the conserved cysteine through the conserved F or W. D genes are given only for firm matches. Only part of the rows carry a size: once, few, many, or a class if the clone is expanded.

clone_size: .
v_call: TRBV11-2
d_call: .
j_call: TRBJ2-1
cdr3_nt: TGTGCCAGCAGCTTACCCGGGAGTGGGGTTGAGCAGTTCTTC
cdr3_aa: CASSLPGSGVEQFF

clone_size: .
v_call: TRBV9
d_call: TRBD1
j_call: TRBJ2-3
cdr3_nt: TGTGCCAGCAGCGTAGCTGGGACAGGGCGGGGAGATACGCAGTATTTT
cdr3_aa: CASSVAGTGRGDTQYF

clone_size: .
v_call: TRBV10-1
d_call: .
j_call: TRBJ2-2
cdr3_nt: TGCGCCAGGGAGGATTTTAGCGCCGGGGAGCTGTTTTTT
cdr3_aa: CAREDFSAGELFF

clone_size: .
v_call: TRBV7-8
d_call: .
j_call: TRBJ2-3
cdr3_nt: TGTGCCAGCAGCCCGGGGCTAACCCTTAGCACAGATACGCAGTATTTT
cdr3_aa: CASSPGLTLSTDTQYF

clone_size: few
v_call: TRBV12-3/TRBV12-4
d_call: .
j_call: TRBJ1-1
cdr3_nt: TGTGCCAGCAGTTTTACTGATACTAACACTGAAGCTTTCTTT
cdr3_aa: CASSFTDTNTEAFF

clone_size: few
v_call: TRBV6-1
d_call: TRBD1
j_call: TRBJ1-4
cdr3_nt: TGTGCCAGCAGCGGGTGGGGCGACAGGGGAAATAGAAAACTGTTTTTT
cdr3_aa: CASSGWGDRGNRKLFF

clone_size: .
v_call: TRBV4-3
d_call: .
j_call: TRBJ2-5
cdr3_nt: TGCGCCAGCAGCCAAGCTGCGACTAGAGAAGAGACCCAGTACTTC
cdr3_aa: CASSQAATREETQYF

clone_size: .
v_call: TRBV20-1
d_call: .
j_call: TRBJ2-3
cdr3_nt: TGCAGTGCTAGAGATTCGAGATCTAGCACAGATACGCAGTATTTT
cdr3_aa: CSARDSRSSTDTQYF

clone_size: few
v_call: TRBV7-2
d_call: TRBD2
j_call: TRBJ2-7
cdr3_nt: TGTGCCAGCAACAGCCGGGACTACCGCGACGAGCAGTACTTC
cdr3_aa: CASNSRDYRDEQYF

clone_size: .
v_call: TRBV20-1
d_call: .
j_call: TRBJ2-5
cdr3_nt: TGCAGTGCTTCTACCTTCTGGGAGACCCAGTACTTC
cdr3_aa: CSASTFWETQYF

clone_size: .
v_call: TRBV20-1
d_call: .
j_call: TRBJ1-1
cdr3_nt: TGCAGTGCTCAGACTCAGAACACTGAAGCTTTCTTT
cdr3_aa: CSAQTQNTEAFF

clone_size: few
v_call: TRBV7-9
d_call: .
j_call: TRBJ2-1
cdr3_nt: TGTGCCAGCAGCTTCCCGTTCAGGGAGTACAATGAGCAGTTCTTC
cdr3_aa: CASSFPFREYNEQFF

clone_size: few
v_call: TRBV20-1
d_call: TRBD1
j_call: TRBJ1-1
cdr3_nt: TGCAGTGCTCGACAGGGAGGAGGCACTGAAGCTTTCTTT
cdr3_aa: CSARQGGGTEAFF

clone_size: few
v_call: TRBV5-4
d_call: .
j_call: TRBJ2-3
cdr3_nt: TGTGCCAGCAGCTCAACCGCCAAGACAGCAGATACGCAGTATTTT
cdr3_aa: CASSSTAKTADTQYF

clone_size: few
v_call: TRBV7-9
d_call: .
j_call: TRBJ2-5
cdr3_nt: TGTGCCAGCAGCCCACCGTACCTCCAAGAGACCCAGTACTTC
cdr3_aa: CASSPPYLQETQYF

clone_size: few
v_call: TRBV6-1
d_call: TRBD2
j_call: TRBJ2-3
cdr3_nt: TGTGCCTGTCGGGAGGAAGGGGATACAGATACGCAGTATTTT
cdr3_aa: CACREEGDTDTQYF

clone_size: few
v_call: TRBV7-8
d_call: .
j_call: TRBJ1-2
cdr3_nt: TGTGCCAGCAGCTGGTACCGGGACCGCGCGAGCTACACCTTC
cdr3_aa: CASSWYRDRASYTF

clone_size: few
v_call: TRBV11-2
d_call: .
j_call: TRBJ2-5
cdr3_nt: TGTGCCAGCAGCCCCGAAGGTCTACCGGCCCAAGAGACCCAGTACTTC
cdr3_aa: CASSPEGLPAQETQYF

clone_size: few
v_call: TRBV28
d_call: .
j_call: TRBJ2-1
cdr3_nt: TGTGCCAGCAGTTTTTTGGGTCACGGGGATGAGCAGTTCTTC
cdr3_aa: CASSFLGHGDEQFF

clone_size: few
v_call: TRBV9
d_call: TRBD2
j_call: TRBJ2-1
cdr3_nt: TGTGCCAGCAGCGTCGGGCGGGAGACGACCTACAATGAGCAGTTCTTC
cdr3_aa: CASSVGRETTYNEQFF

clone_size: .
v_call: TRBV12-3/TRBV12-4
d_call: .
j_call: TRBJ2-1
cdr3_nt: TGTGCCAGCAGCCTGGGGCTAGGGACTTACAATGAGCAGTTCTTC
cdr3_aa: CASSLGLGTYNEQFF

clone_size: few
v_call: TRBV20-1
d_call: .
j_call: TRBJ2-5
cdr3_nt: TGCAGTGCTAGAGGAGCAGGGTTCGAGACCCAGTACTTC
cdr3_aa: CSARGAGFETQYF

clone_size: .
v_call: TRBV14
d_call: .
j_call: TRBJ2-2
cdr3_nt: TGTGCCAGCAACGCGGAGAACACCGGGGAGCTGTTTTTT
cdr3_aa: CASNAENTGELFF

clone_size: .
v_call: TRBV28
d_call: .
j_call: TRBJ2-5
cdr3_nt: TGTGCCAGCAGCTCCTGGGGGTCCGAGACCCAGTACTTC
cdr3_aa: CASSSWGSETQYF

clone_size: .
v_call: TRBV6-1
d_call: .
j_call: TRBJ2-7
cdr3_nt: TGTGCCAGCACCCAAGACGGGCTCTACGAGCAGTACTTC
cdr3_aa: CASTQDGLYEQYF

clone_size: few
v_call: TRBV4-2
d_call: TRBD2
j_call: TRBJ2-2
cdr3_nt: TGTGCCAGCAGCCAAGAGGTACCGGGAGGGTCTTCTTCCGGGGAGCTGTTTTTT
cdr3_aa: CASSQEVPGGSSSGELFF

clone_size: .
v_call: TRBV7-2
d_call: TRBD2
j_call: TRBJ2-3
cdr3_nt: TGTGCCAGCAGCTTATCGGGGGGGACTAGCGGGAGAGGCGGCCCAGATACGCAGTATTTT
cdr3_aa: CASSLSGGTSGRGGPDTQYF

clone_size: few
v_call: TRBV5-1
d_call: .
j_call: TRBJ2-7
cdr3_nt: TGCGCCAGCAGCTCCATCCAGGGGTACGAAGGGCAGTACTTC
cdr3_aa: CASSSIQGYEGQYF

clone_size: many
v_call: TRBV10-3
d_call: TRBD2
j_call: TRBJ2-5
cdr3_nt: TGTGCCATCAGTGATCCGGGACTAGGGCAAGAGACCCAGTACTTC
cdr3_aa: CAISDPGLGQETQYF

clone_size: .
v_call: TRBV18
d_call: .
j_call: TRBJ2-7
cdr3_nt: TGTGCCAGCTCATGGGAACTGGAGCAGTACTTC
cdr3_aa: CASSWELEQYF

clone_size: few
v_call: TRBV6-1
d_call: TRBD1
j_call: TRBJ2-7
cdr3_nt: TGTGCCAGCACCGGACAGGCCGTCTCCTACGAGCAGTACTTC
cdr3_aa: CASTGQAVSYEQYF

clone_size: .
v_call: TRBV11-2
d_call: .
j_call: TRBJ2-1
cdr3_nt: TGTGCCAGCAGCTTAGTTTACGGTCAGGAGTCCTACAATGAGCAGTTCTTC
cdr3_aa: CASSLVYGQESYNEQFF

clone_size: .
v_call: TRBV29-1
d_call: .
j_call: TRBJ2-1
cdr3_nt: TGCAGCGTGACAGTTTCCTACAATGAGCAGTTCTTC
cdr3_aa: CSVTVSYNEQFF

clone_size: .
v_call: TRBV6-5
d_call: TRBD1
j_call: TRBJ2-2
cdr3_nt: TGTGCCAGCAGTTACGGACAGGGTACCACCGGGGAGCTGTTTTTT
cdr3_aa: CASSYGQGTTGELFF

clone_size: .
v_call: TRBV28
d_call: .
j_call: TRBJ2-1
cdr3_nt: TGTGCCAGCAGAGCGAACAATGAGCAGTTCTTC
cdr3_aa: CASRANNEQFF

clone_size: many
v_call: TRBV5-1
d_call: .
j_call: TRBJ2-7
cdr3_nt: TGCGCCAGCAGCTCCCAAGGGAGCGAGCAGTACTTC
cdr3_aa: CASSSQGSEQYF

clone_size: few
v_call: TRBV7-2
d_call: TRBD2
j_call: TRBJ2-5
cdr3_nt: TGTGCCAGCAGCTTACAGACTAGCGGACTTTTGACCCAGTACTTC
cdr3_aa: CASSLQTSGLLTQYF

clone_size: .
v_call: TRBV20-1
d_call: TRBD2
j_call: TRBJ2-1
cdr3_nt: TGCAGTGCTCCCTTCCCTAGCGGCTACAATGAGCAGTTCTTC
cdr3_aa: CSAPFPSGYNEQFF

clone_size: .
v_call: TRBV20-1
d_call: TRBD2
j_call: TRBJ2-2
cdr3_nt: TGCAGTGCTAGGGTAGCGGGAGTTATCGGGGAGCTGTTTTTT
cdr3_aa: CSARVAGVIGELFF

clone_size: few
v_call: TRBV27
d_call: TRBD2
j_call: TRBJ2-1
cdr3_nt: TGTGCCAGCAGTTTATCTCCATGGGGAGGGCCGGGGGATGAGCAGTTCTTC
cdr3_aa: CASSLSPWGGPGDEQFF

clone_size: .
v_call: TRBV7-2
d_call: TRBD1
j_call: TRBJ2-1
cdr3_nt: TGTGCCAGCAGCAACCTAGGGCGACAGGGGGTAGGGAATGAGCAGTTCTTC
cdr3_aa: CASSNLGRQGVGNEQFF

clone_size: .
v_call: TRBV20-1
d_call: .
j_call: TRBJ1-1
cdr3_nt: TGCAGTGCTAGAGACCCGGCAATGGCAATGCCCTTTGAAGCTTTCTTT
cdr3_aa: CSARDPAMAMPFEAFF

clone_size: once
v_call: TRBV5-4
d_call: TRBD2
j_call: TRBJ2-1
cdr3_nt: TGTGCCAGCAGCTCCGGGACTAAAAATGAGCAGTTCTTC
cdr3_aa: CASSSGTKNEQFF

clone_size: .
v_call: TRBV6-5
d_call: .
j_call: TRBJ2-7
cdr3_nt: TGTGCCAGCAAGAAGGGTTCCCACGAGCAGTACTTC
cdr3_aa: CASKKGSHEQYF

clone_size: few
v_call: TRBV7-9
d_call: .
j_call: TRBJ2-1
cdr3_nt: TGTGCCAGCAGCTTAAGGGACCCCGGTAAAAATGAGCAGTTCTTC
cdr3_aa: CASSLRDPGKNEQFF

clone_size: few
v_call: TRBV7-2
d_call: TRBD2
j_call: TRBJ2-3
cdr3_nt: TGTGCCAGCAGAAGACTAGCGGGAGGGCTAGATACGCAGTATTTT
cdr3_aa: CASRRLAGGLDTQYF

clone_size: .
v_call: TRBV11-2
d_call: .
j_call: TRBJ2-6
cdr3_nt: TGTGCCAGCAGCTTAGATCGGCCTAACGGTGGGGCCAACGTCCTGACTTTC
cdr3_aa: CASSLDRPNGGANVLTF